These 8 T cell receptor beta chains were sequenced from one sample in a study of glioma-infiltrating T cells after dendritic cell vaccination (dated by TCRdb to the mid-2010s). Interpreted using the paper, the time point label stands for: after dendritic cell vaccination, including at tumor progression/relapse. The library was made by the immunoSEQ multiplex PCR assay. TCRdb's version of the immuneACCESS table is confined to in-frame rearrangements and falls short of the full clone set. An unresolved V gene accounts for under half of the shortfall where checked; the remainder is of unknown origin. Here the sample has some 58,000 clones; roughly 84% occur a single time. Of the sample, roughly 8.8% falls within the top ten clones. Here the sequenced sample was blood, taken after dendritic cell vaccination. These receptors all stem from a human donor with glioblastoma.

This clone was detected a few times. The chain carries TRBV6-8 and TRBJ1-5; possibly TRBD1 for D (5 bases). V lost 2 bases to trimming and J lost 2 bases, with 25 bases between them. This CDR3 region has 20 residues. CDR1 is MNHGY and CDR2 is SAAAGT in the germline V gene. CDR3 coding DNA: TGTGCCAGCAGTTACGATTCCGGGGGTTGCGACTCCGGTGGCAATCAGCCCCAGCATTTT. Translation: CASSYDSGGCDSGGNQPQHF.

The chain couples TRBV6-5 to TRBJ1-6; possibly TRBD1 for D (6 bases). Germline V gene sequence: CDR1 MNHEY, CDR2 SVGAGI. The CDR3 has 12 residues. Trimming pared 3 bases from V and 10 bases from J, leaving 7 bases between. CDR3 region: CASSYGGSPLHF. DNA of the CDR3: TGTGCCAGCAGTTATGGGGGCTCACCCCTCCACTTT.

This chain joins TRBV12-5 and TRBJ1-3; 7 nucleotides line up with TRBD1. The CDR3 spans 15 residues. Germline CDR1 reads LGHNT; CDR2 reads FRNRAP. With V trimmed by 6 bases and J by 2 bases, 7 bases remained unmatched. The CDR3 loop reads CASGRRQGAGNTIYF. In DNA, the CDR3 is TGTGCTAGTGGCCGTCGACAGGGCGCTGGAAACACCATATATTTT. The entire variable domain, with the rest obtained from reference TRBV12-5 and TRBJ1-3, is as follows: DARVTQTPRHKVTEMGQEVTMRCQPILGHNTVFWYRQTMMQGLELLAYFRNRAPLDDSGMPKDRFSAEMPDATLATLKIQPSEPRDSAVYFCASGRRQGAGNTIYFGEGSWLTVV.

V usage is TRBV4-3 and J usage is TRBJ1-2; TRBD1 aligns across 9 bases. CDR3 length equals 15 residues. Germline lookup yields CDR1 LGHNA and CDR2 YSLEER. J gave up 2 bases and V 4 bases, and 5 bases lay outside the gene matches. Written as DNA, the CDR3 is TGCGCCAGCAGCCCAGGACAGGGGACAAACTATGGCTACACCTTC. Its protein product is CASSPGQGTNYGYTF.

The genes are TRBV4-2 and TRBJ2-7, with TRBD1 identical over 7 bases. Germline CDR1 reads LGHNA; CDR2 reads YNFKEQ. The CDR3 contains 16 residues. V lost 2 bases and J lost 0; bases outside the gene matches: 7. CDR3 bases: TGTGCCAGCAGCCAAATAGGGGGCCTCAGCTCCTACGAGCAGTACTTC. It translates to CASSQIGGLSSYEQYF.

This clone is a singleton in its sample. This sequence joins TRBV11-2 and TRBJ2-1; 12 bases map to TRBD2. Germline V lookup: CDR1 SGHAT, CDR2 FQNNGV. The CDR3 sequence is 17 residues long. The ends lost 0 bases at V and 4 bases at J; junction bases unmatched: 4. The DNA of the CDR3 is TGTGCCAGCAGCTTAGATAGCCTAGCGGGGGGGTACAATGAGCAGTTCTTC. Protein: CASSLDSLAGGYNEQFF.

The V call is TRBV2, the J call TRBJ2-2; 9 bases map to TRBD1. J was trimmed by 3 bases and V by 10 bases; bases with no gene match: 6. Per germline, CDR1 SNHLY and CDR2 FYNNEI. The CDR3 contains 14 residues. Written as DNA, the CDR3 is TGTGCCAACCGGGACAGGGCGGACACCGGGGAGCTGTTTTTT. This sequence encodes CANRDRADTGELFF.

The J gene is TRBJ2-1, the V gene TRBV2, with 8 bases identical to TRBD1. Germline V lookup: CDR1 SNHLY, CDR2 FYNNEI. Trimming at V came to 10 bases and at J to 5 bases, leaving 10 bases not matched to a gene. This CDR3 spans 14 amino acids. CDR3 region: CANTGTGFNNEQFF. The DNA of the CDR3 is TGTGCCAATACCGGGACAGGCTTTAACAATGAGCAGTTCTTC.